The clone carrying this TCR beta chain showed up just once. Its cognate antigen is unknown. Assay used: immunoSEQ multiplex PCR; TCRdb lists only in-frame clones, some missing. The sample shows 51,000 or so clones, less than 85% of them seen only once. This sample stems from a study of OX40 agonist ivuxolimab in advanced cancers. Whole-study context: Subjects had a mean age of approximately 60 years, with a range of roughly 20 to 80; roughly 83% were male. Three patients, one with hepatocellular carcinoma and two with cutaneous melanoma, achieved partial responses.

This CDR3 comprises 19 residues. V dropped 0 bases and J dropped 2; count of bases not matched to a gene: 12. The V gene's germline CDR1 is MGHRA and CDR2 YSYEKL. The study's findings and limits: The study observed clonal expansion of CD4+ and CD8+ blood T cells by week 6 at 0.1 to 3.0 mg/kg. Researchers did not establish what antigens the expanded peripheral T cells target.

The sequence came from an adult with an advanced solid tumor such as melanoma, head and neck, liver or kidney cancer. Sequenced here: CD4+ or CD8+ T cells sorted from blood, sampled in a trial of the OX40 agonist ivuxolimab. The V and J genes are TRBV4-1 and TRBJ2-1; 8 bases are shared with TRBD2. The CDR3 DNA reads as TGCGCCAGCAGCCAAGATGGGGTATCGGGGGGGCCGACCTACAATGAGCAGTTCTTC. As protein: CASSQDGVSGGPTYNEQFF.